This TCR beta chain was obtained from a study of tumor-infiltrating lymphocytes in primary liver carcinoma. Germline V lookup: CDR1 PRHDT, CDR2 FYEKMQ (reference sequence). This CDR3 has 14 residues. Germline DNA was also extracted, while the blood RNA originated from unsorted whole blood. Concerning this clonotype: Germline and junction disagree at one end, which may indicate a read error.

TCR beta cDNA came from about 450 ng total RNA, primed with a constant-region primer. For TCR beta, libraries were produced by three nested multiplex PCR rounds using slightly modified ARM-PCR. Primers for the first two PCR rounds were TRBV1-TRBV30 forward primers and a C-beta reverse primer (around 10 cycles per round). TCRdb reprocessed the multiplex PCR reads via MiXCR and lists one record per CDR3 protein. Among about 320,000 distinct CDR3 sequences listed, approximately 54% were seen once. The sequencing input was peripheral blood. This receptor was taken from a woman younger than 45 with primary liver carcinoma and hepatitis B virus infection. The chain combines TRBV13 with TRBJ2-1, with TRBD1 matching over 8 bases. The CDR3 DNA reads TGTGTCAGCAGCCCGCGGACAGGGCGAAATGAGCAGTTCTTC. Residues: CVSSPRTGRNEQFF.